Presented here are 7 T cell receptor beta chains from one specimen sequenced in a study of T-cell memory formation after mild COVID-19. TCRdb recomputed calls from the 5' RACE reads with MiXCR, one row per CDR3 protein. The sample consists of 350,000 to 450,000 distinct CDR3 sequences, roughly 20% of them appearing once. The sample was PBMCs or a T cell subset sorted from them (not recorded which). All receptors derive from an adult woman who had mild COVID-19 (a few samples of this study predate the infection). Cell type and time point are not known.

V is TRBV19 and J is TRBJ1-1; tentatively, D is TRBD1 (5 bases). Germline V CDR1 and CDR2: LNHDA, SQIVND (reference sequence). Trimming removed 2 bases from V and 2 bases from J, with 12 bases in between. The CDR3 contains 15 residues. The CDR3 DNA follows: TGTGCCAGTAGTATATCCCCAGGGACCAACACTGAAGCTTTCTTT. This sequence encodes CASSISPGTNTEAFF.

There are a few counts of this clonotype. J is TRBJ1-1 and V is TRBV7-3; D gene uncertain. Germline V gene sequence: CDR1 SGHTA, CDR2 FQGTGA. Trimming took off 1 base at V and 1 base at J, with 7 bases between the two ends. The CDR3 has 14 residues. The CDR3 coding sequence is TGTGCCAGCAGCTTAAGTCGGACGAACACTGAAGCTTTCTTT. Amino acids: CASSLSRTNTEAFF. The variable domain in full, completed from reference TRBV7-3 and TRBJ1-1, reads GAGVSQTPSNKVTEKGKYVELRCDPISGHTALYWYRQSLGQGPEFLIYFQGTGAADDSGLPNDRFFAVRPEGSVSTLKIQRTERGDSAVYLCASSLSRTNTEAFFGQGTRLTVV.

This clonotype showed up just once. The J gene is TRBJ1-1, the V gene TRBV4-3; D possibly corresponds to TRBD1 (6 bases). CDR1 LGHNA and CDR2 YSLEER come from the germline V gene. The CDR3 is made up of 14 amino acids. Trimming removed 4 bases from V and 6 bases from J, with 15 bases in between. The CDR3 sequence is CASSPNRESPEAFF. In nucleotides, the CDR3 is TGCGCCAGCAGCCCAAACAGGGAGTCGCCTGAAGCTTTCTTT.

The chain carries TRBV20-1 and TRBJ2-7; D possibly corresponds to TRBD2 (5 bases). The V end lost 3 bases, the J end lost 5 bases, and 17 bases lay between the germline ends. The CDR3 length is 14 residues. CDR1 and CDR2 (germline): DFQATT, SNEGSKA (reference sequence). In DNA, the CDR3 is TGCAGTGCTAGCGGACTGGGGATAGGTGACGAGCAGTACTTC. Its protein product is CSASGLGIGDEQYF.

The chain links TRBV12-3 or TRBV12-4 to TRBJ1-1; TRBD1 is a possible D gene (5 bases). Trimming took off 4 bases at V and 1 base at J, with 10 bases between the two ends. CDR3 length equals 14 residues. This chain's CDR3 is CASSCGGQNTEAFF. The CDR3, as DNA: TGTGCCAGCAGTTGTGGCGGACAGAACACTGAAGCTTTCTTT.

The sample holds a few counts of this clonotype. The rearrangement uses TRBV11-2 and TRBJ2-3, with D possibly TRBD2 on 7 matching bases. This CDR3 comprises 16 residues. CDR1 is SGHAT and CDR2 is FQNNGV in the germline V gene. The ends were cut back, 2 bases at V and 5 bases at J, with 17 bases in the middle. CDR3 nucleotides: TGTGCCAGCAGCTTAAAGTGGGGGGGCGCGGGAGATACGCAGTATTTT. Protein: CASSLKWGGAGDTQYF.

The chain has TRBV6-6 and TRBJ1-5; 9 bases align to TRBD1. CDR1 is MNHNY, CDR2 SVGAGI, per germline (reference sequence). This CDR3 has 15 residues. V trimming: 3 bases; J trimming: 5 bases; junction bases outside the gene matches: 5. The CDR3 DNA is TGTGCCAGCAGTTATTCTACAGGGGGCGATCAGCCCCAGCATTTT. The encoded protein is CASSYSTGGDQPQHF.